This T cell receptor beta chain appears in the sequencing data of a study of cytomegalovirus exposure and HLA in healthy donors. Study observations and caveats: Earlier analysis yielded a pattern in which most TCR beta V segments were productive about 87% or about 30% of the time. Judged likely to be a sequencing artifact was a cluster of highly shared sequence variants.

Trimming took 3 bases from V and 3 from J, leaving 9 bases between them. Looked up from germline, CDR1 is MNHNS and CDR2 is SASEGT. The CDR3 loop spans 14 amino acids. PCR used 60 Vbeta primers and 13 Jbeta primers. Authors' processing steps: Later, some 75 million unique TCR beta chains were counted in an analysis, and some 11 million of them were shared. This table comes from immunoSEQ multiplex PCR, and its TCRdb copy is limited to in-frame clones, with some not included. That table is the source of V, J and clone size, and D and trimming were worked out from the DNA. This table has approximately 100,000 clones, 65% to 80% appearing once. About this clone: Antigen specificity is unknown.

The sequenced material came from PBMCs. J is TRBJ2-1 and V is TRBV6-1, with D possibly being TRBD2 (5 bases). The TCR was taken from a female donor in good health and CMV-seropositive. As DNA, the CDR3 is TGTGCCAGCAGTGAGGGGAGTAACTACAATGAGCAGTTCTTC. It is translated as CASSEGSNYNEQFF.